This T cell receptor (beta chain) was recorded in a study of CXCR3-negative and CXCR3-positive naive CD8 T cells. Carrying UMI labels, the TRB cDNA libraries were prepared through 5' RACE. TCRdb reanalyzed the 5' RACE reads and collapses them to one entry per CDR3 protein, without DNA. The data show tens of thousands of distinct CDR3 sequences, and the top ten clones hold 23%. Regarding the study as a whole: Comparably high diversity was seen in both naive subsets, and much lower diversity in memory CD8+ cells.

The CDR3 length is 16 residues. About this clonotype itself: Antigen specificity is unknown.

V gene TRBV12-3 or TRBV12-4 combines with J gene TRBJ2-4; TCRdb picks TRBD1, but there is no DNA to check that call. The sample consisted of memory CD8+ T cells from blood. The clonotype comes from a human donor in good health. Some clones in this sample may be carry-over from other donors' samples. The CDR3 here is CASSSRDRDLVNIQYF.